Listed here are 20 T cell receptor beta chains from one sample, sequenced in a study of blood T cell repertoires in COVID-19. The method was immunoSEQ multiplex PCR; TCRdb's version includes in-frame clones alone and lacks a portion of them. This table has under 350,000 clones, nearly 90% appearing once. Sequenced input: peripheral blood. Receptors were obtained from a woman aged 25-40 years with COVID-19, enrolled during active disease.

V is TRBV4-1 and J is TRBJ1-2, with 8 bases matching TRBD1. CDR1 and CDR2 from the germline V gene are MGHRA and YSYEKL. The CDR3 totals 16 residues. V was pared by 0 bases and J by 6 bases, with 9 bases of the junction left unmatched. The CDR3 reads CASSQDTGRGQDGYTF. CDR3 DNA sequence: TGCGCCAGCAGCCAAGATACAGGCAGGGGGCAGGATGGCTACACCTTC.

The chain couples TRBV7-9 to TRBJ1-2; 8 bases align to TRBD1. Germline-derived CDR1 and CDR2 are SEHNR and FQNEAQ (reference sequence). J lost 4 bases, V lost 5 bases, and 6 bases had no gene match. This CDR3 contains 14 residues. Written as DNA, the CDR3 is TGTGCCAGCAGCCCGTCGGACAGGGCCTATGGCTACACCTTC. The encoded protein is CASSPSDRAYGYTF.

The rearrangement uses TRBV15 and TRBJ1-5; D not resolved. The V and J ends lost 1 base and 5 bases respectively, with 18 bases between them. Germline lookup yields CDR1 LNHNV and CDR2 YYDKDF (reference sequence). This CDR3 spans 17 amino acids. CDR3 sequence reads: CATSRAPGRRIDQPQHF. The CDR3 nucleotides are TGTGCCACCAGCAGAGCCCCTGGTAGGCGGATAGATCAGCCCCAGCATTTT.

This CDR3 is CASTQNRHQQGLFF. The CDR3 coding sequence is TGTGCCAGCACCCAGAATAGACACCAACAGGGGTTGTTCTTC. V and J are TRBV27 and TRBJ2-1; 7 positions match TRBD1. This CDR3 contains 14 residues. Germline V gene data show CDR1 as MNHEY and CDR2 as SMNVEV (reference sequence). V shed 7 bases, J shed 15 bases, and the junction held 18 bases outside the gene matches.

The chain combines TRBV25-1 with TRBJ2-1, with D possibly matching TRBD1 (6 bases). CDR1 is MGHDK, CDR2 SYGVNS, per germline. V gave up 3 bases and J gave up 4 bases, with 13 bases separating them. The CDR3 extends over 15 amino acids. CDR3 sequence reads: CASSDWTETYNEQFF. The CDR3 DNA sequence: TGTGCCAGCAGTGACTGGACAGAGACATACAATGAGCAGTTCTTC.

The chain recombines TRBV28 with TRBJ1-6; 7 nucleotides line up with TRBD1. V lost 6 bases to trimming and J lost 5 bases; unmatched junction nucleotides: 13. The CDR3 spans 17 residues. Per germline, CDR1 MDHEN and CDR2 SYDVKM. The DNA for the CDR3 is TGTGCCAGCAGCTACTCACAGGGGTTTTGGGATAATTCACCCCTCCACTTT. As protein: CASSYSQGFWDNSPLHF.

This sequence joins TRBV19 and TRBJ1-5, with 8 bases that match TRBD1. The CDR3 extends over 14 amino acids. The junction had 3 bases not matched to a gene; V was cut back by 6 bases and J by 2 bases. CDR1 is LNHDA and CDR2 is SQIVND in the germline V gene (reference sequence). CDR3 sequence: CASREGQGNQPQHF. CDR3 sequence (DNA): TGTGCCAGTAGAGAGGGACAGGGCAATCAGCCCCAGCATTTT.

This clone has a handful of counts. The chain couples TRBV9 to TRBJ2-2; D might be TRBD1 (5 bases). CDR1 and CDR2 (germline): SGDLS, YYNGEE. The V end lost 0 bases, the J end lost 6 bases, and 12 bases lay between the germline ends. The CDR3 has 15 amino acids. CDR3 in DNA: TGTGCCAGCAGCGTAGGTCTTAAAGGGGCCGGGGAGCTGTTTTTT. Its translation is CASSVGLKGAGELFF.

For this clone: Different DNA sequences within this sample yield the same CDR3. The chain recombines TRBV7-3 with TRBJ2-1; 10 positions match TRBD1. Germline CDR1 reads SGHTA; CDR2 reads FQGTGA. This CDR3 contains 15 residues. V lost 1 base and J lost 5; bases outside the gene matches: 2. CDR3 DNA sequence: TGTGCCAGCAGCTTAATGGGGACAGGGGACAATGAGCAGTTCTTC. This translates into CASSLMGTGDNEQFF.

The chain's CDR3 is CSVVGAYTEAFF. The DNA of the CDR3 is TGCAGCGTGGTGGGAGCCTACACTGAAGCTTTCTTT. The chain carries TRBV29-1 and TRBJ1-1; D gene uncertain. This CDR3 spans 12 amino acids. Germline V gene lookup returns CDR1 SQVTM and CDR2 ANQGSEA. V was clipped by 6 bases and J by 3 bases, with 11 bases between them. The variable domain in full, completed from reference TRBV29-1 and TRBJ1-1, reads SAVISQKPSRDICQRGTSLTIQCQVDSQVTMMFWYRQQPGQSLTLIATANQGSEATYESGFVIDKFPISRPNLTFSTLTVSNMSPEDSSIYLCSVVGAYTEAFFGQGTRLTVV.

V gene TRBV21-1 combines with J gene TRBJ1-1; the table's D gene call, TRBD1, was not cross checked with the DNA. TRBV21-1 is recorded as a pseudogene. There are 16 residues in the CDR3. CDR3 amino acids: CASSNWYIGVNTEAFF. CDR3 nucleotides: TGTGCCAGCAGCAATTGGTACATTGGTGTGAACACTGAAGCTTTCTTT.

V and J are TRBV29-1 and TRBJ2-1; weak D call: TRBD1 (6 bases). The V end lost 5 bases, the J end lost 3 bases, and 8 bases lay between the germline ends. The CDR3 is 12 amino acids. Germline CDR1 and CDR2: SQVTM and ANQGSEA. This CDR3 reads CSVPGHYNEQFF. CDR3 sequence (DNA): TGCAGCGTTCCGGGACACTACAATGAGCAGTTCTTC.

The V gene is TRBV7-9, the J gene TRBJ1-2; D call uncertain. V was cut by 5 bases and J by 6 bases, with 10 bases left in between. CDR3 length equals 12 residues. The germline V gene encodes CDR1 SEHNR and CDR2 FQNEAQ (reference sequence). CDR3 in amino acids: CASSTGGNGYTF. The CDR3 DNA reads TGTGCCAGCAGCACGGGAGGGAATGGCTACACCTTC.

This chain connects TRBV7-9 to TRBJ1-5; D is ambiguous. Germline V gene data show CDR1 as SEHNR and CDR2 as FQNEAQ (reference sequence). The CDR3 covers 13 residues. Trimming left V 4 bases short and J 2 bases short, with 6 bases between. The CDR3 DNA reads TGTGCCAGCAGCTGGGAGGGCAATCAGCCCCAGCATTTT. This encodes CASSWEGNQPQHF.

This chain links TRBV9 with TRBJ2-7; the match to TRBD1 covers 9 bases. The CDR3 consists of 14 residues. J lost 9 bases, V lost 0 bases, and 7 bases had no gene match. Germline V gene sequence: CDR1 SGDLS, CDR2 YYNGEE. The CDR3 nucleotides read TGTGCCAGCAGCGTAGAGGGGACAGGGAAGCGGCAGTACTTC. This gives the protein CASSVEGTGKRQYF.

V is TRBV6-5 and J is TRBJ2-1, with no clear D. V dropped 2 bases and J dropped 1 base, with 9 bases sitting between them. Germline V gene data show CDR1 as MNHEY and CDR2 as SVGAGI. This CDR3 contains 15 residues. CDR3 residues: CASSYRRVSYNEQFF. CDR3 DNA sequence: TGTGCCAGCAGTTACAGACGGGTTTCCTACAATGAGCAGTTCTTC.

The CDR3 loop is CASSCAGTVCEQYF. The CDR3 DNA reads as TGTGCCAGCAGCTGCGCCGGGACAGTCTGCGAGCAGTACTTC. The chain uses TRBV7-9 and TRBJ2-7, with 7 bases lining up with TRBD1. Germline values: CDR1 SEHNR, CDR2 FQNEAQ (reference sequence). J gave up 6 bases and V 4 bases, and 9 bases lay outside the gene matches. The CDR3 runs 14 residues.

This clone was counted a single time. This chain connects TRBV11-2 to TRBJ2-2, with D perhaps TRBD1 (6 bases). Trimming shortened V by 1 base and J by 10 bases, and 16 bases separated the two germline ends. CDR1 and CDR2 from the germline V gene are SGHAT and FQNNGV. The CDR3 has 15 amino acids. CDR3 region: CASSLAPGETPELFF. In nucleotides, the CDR3 is TGTGCCAGCAGCTTAGCGCCAGGGGAGACCCCGGAGCTGTTTTTT. Complete variable domain (other parts from reference TRBV11-2 and TRBJ2-2): EAGVAQSPRYKIIEKRQSVAFWCNPISGHATLYWYQQILGQGPKLLIQFQNNGVVDDSQLPKDRFSAERLKGVDSTLKIQPAKLEDSAVYLCASSLAPGETPELFFGEGSRLTVL.

The V gene is TRBV7-2, the J gene TRBJ1-1, with D possibly TRBD1 on 6 matching bases. The germline gives CDR1 SGHTA, CDR2 FQGNSA. The CDR3 is made up of 13 amino acids. V was trimmed by 11 bases and J by 2 bases, leaving 15 bases between them. CDR3 loop: CAGSDSRNTEAFF. Written as DNA, the CDR3 is TGTGCCGGTTCGGACAGCCGAAACACTGAAGCTTTCTTT.

The chain employs TRBV7-2 and TRBJ2-1; D may be TRBD2 (6 bases). The CDR3 contains 18 residues. Germline values: CDR1 SGHTA, CDR2 FQGNSA. The ends were cut back, 5 bases at V and 0 bases at J, with 20 bases in the middle. Written as DNA, the CDR3 is TGTGCCAGCAGCCTCAACTCGGGGGTAAACCGCTCCTACAATGAGCAGTTCTTC. Its protein is CASSLNSGVNRSYNEQFF.